The T cell receptor beta chain under discussion was sequenced for a study of cytomegalovirus exposure and HLA in healthy donors. The PCR contained 60 Vbeta and 13 Jbeta primers. TCRdb's copy holds only in-frame clones and misses some; the assay was immunoSEQ multiplex PCR. The table records hundreds of thousands of clones, 82% of them present only once. The source material was PBMCs. The sequence was collected from a man aged 40-50 years in good health and CMV-seropositive.

The CDR3 DNA reads TGTGCCAGCAGCATAGGGCAGGGGCGCGGCACTGAAGCTTTCTTT. Translating it yields CASSIGQGRGTEAFF. This rearrangement joins TRBV5-4 to TRBJ1-1, with D perhaps TRBD1 (6 bases). The ends were cut back, 4 bases at V and 4 bases at J, with 17 bases in the middle. Germline V CDR1 and CDR2: SGHNT, YYREEE (reference sequence). The CDR3 covers 15 residues.